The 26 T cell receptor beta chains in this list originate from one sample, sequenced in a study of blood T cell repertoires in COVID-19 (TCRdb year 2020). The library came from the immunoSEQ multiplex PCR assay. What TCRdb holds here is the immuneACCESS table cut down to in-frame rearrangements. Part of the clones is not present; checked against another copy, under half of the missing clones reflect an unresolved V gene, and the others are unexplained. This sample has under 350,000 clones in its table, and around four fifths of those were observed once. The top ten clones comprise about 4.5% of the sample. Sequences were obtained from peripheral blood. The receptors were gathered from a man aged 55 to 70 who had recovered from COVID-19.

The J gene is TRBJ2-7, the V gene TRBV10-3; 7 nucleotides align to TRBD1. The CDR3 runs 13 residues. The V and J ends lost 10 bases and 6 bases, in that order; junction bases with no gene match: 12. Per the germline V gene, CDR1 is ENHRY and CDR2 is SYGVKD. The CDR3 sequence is CATQGELTGEQYF. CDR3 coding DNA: TGTGCCACCCAGGGGGAACTTACCGGCGAGCAGTACTTC.

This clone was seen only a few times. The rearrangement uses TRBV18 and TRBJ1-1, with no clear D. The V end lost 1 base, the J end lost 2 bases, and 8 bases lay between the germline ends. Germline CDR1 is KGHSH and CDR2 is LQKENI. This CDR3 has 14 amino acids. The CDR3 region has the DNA TGTGCCAGCTCACCACTTCGGGGTAACACTGAAGCTTTCTTT. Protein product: CASSPLRGNTEAFF.

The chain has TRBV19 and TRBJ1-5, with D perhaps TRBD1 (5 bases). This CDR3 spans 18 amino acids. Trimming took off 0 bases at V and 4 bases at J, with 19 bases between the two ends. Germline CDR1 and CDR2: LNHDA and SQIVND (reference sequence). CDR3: CASSIDLIAGGKNQPQHF. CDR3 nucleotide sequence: TGTGCCAGTAGTATAGATCTGATTGCCGGGGGTAAGAATCAGCCCCAGCATTTT.

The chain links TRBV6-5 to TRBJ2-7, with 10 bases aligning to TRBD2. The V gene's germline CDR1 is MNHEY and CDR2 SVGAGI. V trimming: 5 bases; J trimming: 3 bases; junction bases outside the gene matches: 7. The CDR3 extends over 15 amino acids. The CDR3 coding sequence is TGTGCCAGCAGTCCCTGGACTAGCGGTAGCTACGAGCAGTACTTC. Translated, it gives CASSPWTSGSYEQYF.

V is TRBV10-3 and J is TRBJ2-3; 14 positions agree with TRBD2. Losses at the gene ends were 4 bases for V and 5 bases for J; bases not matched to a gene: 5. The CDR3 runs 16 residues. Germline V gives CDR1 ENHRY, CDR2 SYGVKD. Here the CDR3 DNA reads TGTGCCATCAGTGCTGGGACTAGCGGGAGTCGAGATACGCAGTATTTT. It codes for CAISAGTSGSRDTQYF.

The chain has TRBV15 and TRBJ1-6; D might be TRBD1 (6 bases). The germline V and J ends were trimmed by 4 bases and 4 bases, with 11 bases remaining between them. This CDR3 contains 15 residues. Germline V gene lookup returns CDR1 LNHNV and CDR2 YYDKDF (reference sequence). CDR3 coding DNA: TGTGCCACCAGCAACAGGGAATTATATAATTCACCCCTCCACTTT. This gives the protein CATSNRELYNSPLHF.

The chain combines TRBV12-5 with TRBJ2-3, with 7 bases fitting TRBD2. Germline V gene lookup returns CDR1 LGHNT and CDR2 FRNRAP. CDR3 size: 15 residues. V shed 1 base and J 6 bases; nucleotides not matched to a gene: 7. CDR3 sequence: CASGLGSSGADTQYF. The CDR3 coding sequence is TGTGCTAGTGGTTTGGGGTCTAGCGGCGCCGATACGCAGTATTTT. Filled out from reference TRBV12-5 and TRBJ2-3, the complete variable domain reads DARVTQTPRHKVTEMGQEVTMRCQPILGHNTVFWYRQTMMQGLELLAYFRNRAPLDDSGMPKDRFSAEMPDATLATLKIQPSEPRDSAVYFCASGLGSSGADTQYFGPGTRLTVL.

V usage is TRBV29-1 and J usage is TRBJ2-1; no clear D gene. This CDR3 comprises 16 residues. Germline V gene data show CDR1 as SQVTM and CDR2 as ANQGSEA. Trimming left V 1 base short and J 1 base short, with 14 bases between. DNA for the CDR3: TGCAGCGTTGAAGGTAGAGCCAAGAAGTCCTACAATGAGCAGTTCTTC. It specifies CSVEGRAKKSYNEQFF.

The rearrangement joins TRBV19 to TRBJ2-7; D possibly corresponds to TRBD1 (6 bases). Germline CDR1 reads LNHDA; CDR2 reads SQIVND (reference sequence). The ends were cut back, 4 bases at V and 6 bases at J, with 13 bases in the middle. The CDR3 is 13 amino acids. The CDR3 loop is CASSRGTSREQYF. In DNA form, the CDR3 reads TGTGCCAGTAGTAGGGGGACATCCCGCGAGCAGTACTTC.

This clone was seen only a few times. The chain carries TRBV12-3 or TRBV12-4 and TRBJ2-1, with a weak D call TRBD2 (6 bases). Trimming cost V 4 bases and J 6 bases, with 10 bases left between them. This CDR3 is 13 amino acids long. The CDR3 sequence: CASSSGLLNEQFF. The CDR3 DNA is TGTGCCAGCAGTTCGGGACTCCTCAATGAGCAGTTCTTC.

Written as DNA, the CDR3 is TGTGCCAGCAGCTTGTTCGGGACTCTAGAAGCTTTCTTT. Amino acids: CASSLFGTLEAFF. The chain links TRBV5-6 to TRBJ1-1; weak D call: TRBD1 (5 bases). This CDR3 is 13 amino acids long. Trimming removed 1 base at V and 8 bases at J, with 12 bases between. Germline assignment: CDR1 SGHDT and CDR2 YYEEEE.

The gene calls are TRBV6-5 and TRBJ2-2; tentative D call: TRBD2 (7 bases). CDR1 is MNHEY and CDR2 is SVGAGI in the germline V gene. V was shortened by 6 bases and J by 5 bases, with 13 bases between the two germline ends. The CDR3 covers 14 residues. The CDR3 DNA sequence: TGTGCCAGCAGCCCGGGGGGCTCAACCGGGGAGCTGTTTTTT. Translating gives CASSPGGSTGELFF.

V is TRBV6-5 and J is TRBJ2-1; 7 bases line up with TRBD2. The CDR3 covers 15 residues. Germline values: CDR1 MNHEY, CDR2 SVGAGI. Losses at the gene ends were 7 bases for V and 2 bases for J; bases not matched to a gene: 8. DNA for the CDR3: TGTGCCAGCACCCTCGAGCGGGGCCCCTACAATGAGCAGTTCTTC. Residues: CASTLERGPYNEQFF.

In DNA, the CDR3 is TGTGCCAGCTCACTAAAAGCAGCCCAGGGCCAAGAGACCCAGTACTTC. Translation gives CASSLKAAQGQETQYF. This rearrangement joins TRBV18 to TRBJ2-5; the D gene is possibly TRBD1 (5 bases). V gave up 4 bases and J gave up 1 base, with 16 bases separating them. Germline V CDR1 and CDR2: KGHSH, LQKENI. The CDR3 is 16 amino acids.

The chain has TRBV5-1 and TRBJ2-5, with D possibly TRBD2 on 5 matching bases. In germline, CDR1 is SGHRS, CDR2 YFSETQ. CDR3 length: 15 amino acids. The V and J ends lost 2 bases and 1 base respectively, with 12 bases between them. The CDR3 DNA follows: TGCGCCAGCAGCTTTTCCCCCGGGATCCAAGAGACCCAGTACTTC. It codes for CASSFSPGIQETQYF.

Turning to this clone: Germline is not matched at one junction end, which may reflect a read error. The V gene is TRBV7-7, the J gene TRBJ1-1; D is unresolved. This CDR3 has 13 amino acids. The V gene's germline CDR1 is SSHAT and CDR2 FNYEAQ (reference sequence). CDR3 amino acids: CASSRAENTEAFF. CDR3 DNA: TGTGCTAGCAGCCGTGCGGAGAACACTGAAGCTTTCTTT.

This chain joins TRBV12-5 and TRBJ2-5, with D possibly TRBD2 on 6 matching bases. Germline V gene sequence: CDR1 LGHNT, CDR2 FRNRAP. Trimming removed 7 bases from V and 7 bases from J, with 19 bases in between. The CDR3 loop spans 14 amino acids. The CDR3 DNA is TGTGCTAGTGTCGGCGGGGACTTCACTGGGACCCAGTACTTC. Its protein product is CASVGGDFTGTQYF.

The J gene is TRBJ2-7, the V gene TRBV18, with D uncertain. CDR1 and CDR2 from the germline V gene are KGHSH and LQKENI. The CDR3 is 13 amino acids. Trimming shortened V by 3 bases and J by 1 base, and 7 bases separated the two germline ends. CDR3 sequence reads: CASSPRQSYEQYF. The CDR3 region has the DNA TGTGCCAGCTCACCGAGGCAGTCCTACGAGCAGTACTTC.

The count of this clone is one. The CDR3: CASSQVSRTGAGELFF. In nucleotides, the CDR3 is TGTGCCAGCAGCCAAGTCAGCCGGACAGGGGCCGGGGAGCTGTTTTTT. The genes are TRBV3-1 (or the pseudogene TRBV3-2) and TRBJ2-2, with 9 bases lining up with TRBD1. After removal of 1 base from V and 6 bases from J, the junction contained 6 bases not matched to a gene. Germline V gene data show CDR1 as LGHDT and CDR2 as YNNKEL (reference sequence). CDR3 length equals 16 residues.

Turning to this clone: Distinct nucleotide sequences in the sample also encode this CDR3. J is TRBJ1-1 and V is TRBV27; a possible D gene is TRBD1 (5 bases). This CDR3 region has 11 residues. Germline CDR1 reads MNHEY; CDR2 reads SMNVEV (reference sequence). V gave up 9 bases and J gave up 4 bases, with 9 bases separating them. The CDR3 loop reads CASRGGTEAFF. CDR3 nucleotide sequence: TGTGCCAGTCGGGGGGGCACTGAAGCTTTCTTT.

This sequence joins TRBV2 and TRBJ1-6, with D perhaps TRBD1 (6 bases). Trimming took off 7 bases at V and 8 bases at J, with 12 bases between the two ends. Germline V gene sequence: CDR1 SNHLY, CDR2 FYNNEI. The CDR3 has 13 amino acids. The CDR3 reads CASKLQGYSPLHF. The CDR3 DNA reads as TGTGCCAGCAAGCTACAGGGTTATTCACCCCTCCACTTT.

The CDR3 here is CASSGTSYEQYF. DNA for the CDR3: TGTGCCAGCAGCGGGACTAGCTACGAGCAGTACTTC. The J gene is TRBJ2-7, the V gene TRBV3-1 (or the pseudogene TRBV3-2); 8 bases map to TRBD2. Germline-derived CDR1 and CDR2 are LGHDT and YNNKEL (reference sequence). The ends lost 5 bases at V and 3 bases at J; junction bases unmatched: 0. CDR3 size: 12 residues.

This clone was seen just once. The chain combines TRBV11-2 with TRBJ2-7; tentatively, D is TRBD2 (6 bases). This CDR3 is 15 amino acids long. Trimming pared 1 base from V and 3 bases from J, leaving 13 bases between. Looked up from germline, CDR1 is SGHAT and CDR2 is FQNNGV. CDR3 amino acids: CASSLGYGRSYEQYF. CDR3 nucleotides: TGTGCCAGCAGCTTAGGATACGGGAGAAGCTACGAGCAGTACTTC.

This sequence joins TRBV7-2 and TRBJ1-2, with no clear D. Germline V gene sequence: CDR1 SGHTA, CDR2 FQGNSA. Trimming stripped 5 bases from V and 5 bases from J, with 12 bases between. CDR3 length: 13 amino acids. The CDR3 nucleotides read TGTGCCAGCAGCCTGGGAGGCCAGTATGGCTACACCTTC. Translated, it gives CASSLGGQYGYTF. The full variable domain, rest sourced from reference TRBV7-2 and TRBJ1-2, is GAGVSQSPSNKVTEKGKDVELRCDPISGHTALYWYRQSLGQGLEFLIYFQGNSAPDKSGLPSDRFSAERTGGSVSTLTIQRTQQEDSAVYLCASSLGGQYGYTFGSGTRLTVV.

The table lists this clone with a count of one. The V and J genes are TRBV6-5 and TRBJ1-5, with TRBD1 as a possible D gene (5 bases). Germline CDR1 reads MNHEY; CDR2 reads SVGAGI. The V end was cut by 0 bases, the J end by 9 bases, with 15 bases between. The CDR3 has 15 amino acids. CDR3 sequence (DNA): TGTGCCAGCAGTTACTCGAGACAGCCCAATGGGCCCCAGCATTTT. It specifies CASSYSRQPNGPQHF.

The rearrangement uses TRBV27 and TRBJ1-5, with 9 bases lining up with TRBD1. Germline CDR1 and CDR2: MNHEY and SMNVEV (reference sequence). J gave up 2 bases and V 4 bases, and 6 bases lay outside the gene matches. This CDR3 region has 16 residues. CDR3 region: CASSSWTGVGNQPQHF. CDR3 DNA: TGTGCCAGCAGTTCTTGGACAGGGGTTGGCAATCAGCCCCAGCATTTT.